This T cell receptor (beta chain) originates from a study of T cells in narcolepsy. Across the study: Enrolled donors included narcolepsy type 1 or type 2 patients and healthy controls.

The data were produced by immunoSEQ multiplex PCR, yet TCRdb's version contains in-frame clones alone and is incomplete. In the table there are roughly 34,000 clones, about 80% of which are singletons. Findings and caveats of the study: Blood of same and different patients, but not healthy controls, reportedly held recurring autoreactive clonotypes.

Of note for this clone: The antigen is undetermined.

The TCR comes from a human donor with narcolepsy. Sequencing was carried out using CD45RA- memory CD4+ T cells from PBMCs.

CDR3 residues: CASSLDSYNEQFF. CDR3 sequence (DNA): TGTGCCAGCAGCTTGGACAGTTACAATGAGCAGTTCTTC. The genes are TRBV5-5 and TRBJ2-1, with no clear D. Trimming shortened V by 0 bases and J by 4 bases, and 5 bases separated the two germline ends. CDR1 SGHKS and CDR2 YYEKEE come from the germline V gene (reference sequence). The CDR3 runs to 13 residues.